This T cell receptor (beta chain) was found in a study of T cells after yellow fever vaccination (dated by TCRdb to between 2018 and 2021). The study in broad terms: The SMART-Seq v4 Ultra Low Input RNA kit was used to prepare libraries from fractions with low cell numbers. Bulk TCR alpha and beta repertoires were sequenced longitudinally to track T-cell clones before and after primary and booster YFV17D yellow fever vaccination. The cohort comprised two healthy male donors, one aged 18 to 29 and one aged 30 to 40 years. Blood samples were taken at several timepoints before and after primary and secondary immunization, and bulk PBMC replicates and cell subsets were isolated. General findings and caveats noted by the study authors: A small fraction of clonotypes appeared in both the CD4 and CD8 compartments, likely as a result of convergent recombination. Because the study included only a couple of donors, the extent to which the findings can be generalized is limited. Compared with the primary T-cell response, the secondary T-cell response was faster but weaker, reaching its peak on day 5 rather than on day 15. Because abundant contaminating clonotypes from the bulk population could be contained in FACS-sorted repertoires, computational filtering was required. Most clones expanded after primary vaccination were re-detected after the booster (about 95% of CD4 and approximately 85% of CD8), suggesting broad memory maintenance.

Based on the germline V gene (reference sequence), the CDR1 and CDR2 sequences are GTSNPN and SVGIG. The CDR3 spans 11 residues, from the cysteine through the phenylalanine. The retained sequence is limited to the CDR3, 33 bases, with the frame set at the first base. V is reduced by 5 bases and J by 6 bases, leaving a spacing of 7 bases between them. TCR cDNA was synthesized by 5'RACE template switching, through which a universal primer site and unique molecular identifiers were introduced. cDNA synthesis was primed from both the TCR alpha and TCR beta constant segments. Library amplification involved two PCR steps, and the second step added sample barcodes and sequencing adapters. Sequencing of the libraries was done on either Illumina HiSeq 2500 (2x100 bp) or NovaSeq (2x150 bp). In the authors' own workflow: Demultiplexing of reads and collapsing into UMI consensus sequences were performed with MIGEC, and V(D)J alignment was carried out with MiXCR. Vaccine-responding clonotypes were defined with edgeR using replicate PBMC samples, requiring FDR below 0.01 and a log2 fold change above 5 up to day 15. Each bulk clonotype received a CD4 or CD8 identity based on whether the sequenced CD4 or CD8 repertoire contained that clonotype at higher abundance. The public sequencing data were trimmed at Q25 with fastp and processed into clonotypes with MiXCR by TCRdb, which kept only in-frame beta chains. Entries that share a CDR3 protein sequence are merged under the most common genes and DNA. In this record, the V and J calls reflect TCRdb's handling and not the investigators' own analysis. Across this sample there are about 230,000 distinct CDR3 sequences, with 6.7% seen only once. Jointly, the top ten make up 1% to 1.2% of the sample.

In the paper's terms, the treatment or condition label means: live attenuated yellow fever vaccine strain. PBMCs were isolated from peripheral blood using a standard Ficoll-Paque protocol. Dynabeads CD4 and CD8 positive selection kits were used to isolate CD4 and CD8 T-cell fractions. TriZol was used to extract RNA from bulk PBMCs, from CD4 and CD8 fractions, and from dextramer-positive and dextramer-negative fractions. This clonotype has a handful of counts. It has no known antigen specificity. Base qualities are not provided; no much larger clone lies one nucleotide away. The rearranged chain carries TRBV30 and TRBJ2-2, with no D gene named confidently. This sample comprised CD4+ T cells sorted from PBMCs, obtained on the day of the yellow fever booster vaccination. The clonotype originates from a man aged 25 to 40 who received the YFV17D yellow fever vaccine. The DNA sequence follows: TGTGCCTGGCGTAGCCCCGGGGAGCTGTTTTTT. Translated, this is CAWRSPGELFF.